These 29 T cell receptor beta chains came from one sample sequenced in a study of blood T cell repertoires in COVID-19. Measured with immunoSEQ multiplex PCR; TCRdb has only the in-frame clones, and not every one. The sample lists approximately 46,000 clones; 82% were seen once. The specimen sequenced was peripheral blood. The source is a woman in her fifties or sixties with acute or convalescent COVID-19.

The chain combines TRBV28 with TRBJ1-2, with TRBD1 matching 9 bases. Germline V gene data show CDR1 as MDHEN and CDR2 as SYDVKM. This CDR3 comprises 12 residues. V shed 6 bases and J 7 bases; nucleotides not matched to a gene: 3. CDR3 amino acids: CASRPTGGGYTF. CDR3 nucleotides: TGTGCCAGCAGACCGACAGGGGGTGGCTACACCTTC.

The chain couples TRBV19 to TRBJ1-4, with 10 bases identical to TRBD1. Germline V gene data show CDR1 as LNHDA and CDR2 as SQIVND (reference sequence). Losses at the gene ends were 5 bases for V and 8 bases for J; bases not matched to a gene: 8. The CDR3 runs to 15 residues. The CDR3 spells CASSGTGTGEEKLFF. CDR3 in DNA: TGTGCCAGTAGTGGGACCGGGACAGGGGAAGAAAAACTGTTTTTT.

The rearrangement links TRBV6-5 to TRBJ2-1, with TRBD2 matching over 7 bases. There are 13 residues in the CDR3. V lost 7 bases to trimming and J lost 4 bases; unmatched junction nucleotides: 4. CDR1 and CDR2 (germline): MNHEY, SVGAGI. The CDR3 coding sequence is TGTGCCAGCAAAGCTAGCGGATACAATGAGCAGTTCTTC. Residues: CASKASGYNEQFF.

This sequence joins TRBV3-1 (or the pseudogene TRBV3-2) and TRBJ2-3; 7 bases are a match to TRBD1. Per germline, CDR1 LGHDT and CDR2 YNNKEL (reference sequence). The CDR3 covers 17 residues. V shed 0 bases and J 2 bases; nucleotides not matched to a gene: 8. The CDR3 loop reads CASSQDSNRGPTDTQYF. DNA for the CDR3: TGTGCCAGCAGCCAAGATTCAAACAGGGGACCCACAGATACGCAGTATTTT.

The rearrangement joins TRBV5-1 to TRBJ2-3, with 9 nucleotides matching TRBD1. J lost 6 bases, V lost 2 bases, and 13 bases had no gene match. CDR3 size: 17 residues. Looked up from germline, CDR1 is SGHRS and CDR2 is YFSETQ. The CDR3 nucleotides read TGCGCCAGCAGCTTTAGCCCGGGACAGGGACCACTGGATACGCAGTATTTT. It encodes CASSFSPGQGPLDTQYF.

This clone appeared a few times. The gene calls are TRBV2 and TRBJ2-2, with 7 bases lining up with TRBD1. There are 16 residues in the CDR3. With V trimmed by 4 bases and J by 5 bases, 10 bases remained unmatched. Germline lookup yields CDR1 SNHLY and CDR2 FYNNEI. The DNA for the CDR3 is TGTGCCAGCAGTGCCCAGACAGGGTCGGTGACCGGGGAGCTGTTTTTT. Translation gives CASSAQTGSVTGELFF.

The V call is TRBV20-1, the J call TRBJ1-1; no clear D gene. With 6 bases removed from V and 6 bases from J, the gap between germline ends came to 11 bases. Germline values: CDR1 DFQATT, CDR2 SNEGSKA (reference sequence). This CDR3 contains 11 residues. CDR3 bases: TGCAGTGCCCTACCGGGATCTGAAGCTTTCTTT. This translates into CSALPGSEAFF.

V gene TRBV9 combines with J gene TRBJ2-1; unclear D gene. V was clipped by 9 bases and J by 9 bases, with 16 bases between them. Germline V gene lookup returns CDR1 SGDLS and CDR2 YYNGEE. The CDR3 is 12 amino acids. CDR3 sequence: CAKARRCGEQFF. In nucleotides, the CDR3 is TGTGCCAAGGCGCGTAGATGCGGTGAGCAGTTCTTC.

The chain carries TRBV9 and TRBJ1-4, with TRBD1 matching 9 bases. J was trimmed by 8 bases and V by 3 bases; bases with no gene match: 8. This CDR3 comprises 15 residues. Germline values: CDR1 SGDLS, CDR2 YYNGEE. The CDR3 loop reads CASSAGDREIEKLFF. Written as DNA, the CDR3 is TGTGCCAGCAGCGCTGGGGACAGGGAGATCGAAAAACTGTTTTTT.

This clone has just one count. Other nucleotide sequences from this sample produce the same CDR3. The chain joins TRBV3-1 (or the pseudogene TRBV3-2) to TRBJ1-6; no clear D gene. This CDR3 is built from 15 residues. V dropped 3 bases and J dropped 1 base, with 7 bases sitting between them. Germline assignment: CDR1 LGHDT and CDR2 YNNKEL (reference sequence). The DNA for the CDR3 is TGTGCCAGCAGCCAGACCGGGTCCTATAATTCACCCCTCCACTTT. It is translated as CASSQTGSYNSPLHF.

The rearrangement links TRBV11-3 to TRBJ2-5, with 10 positions matching TRBD2. The junction had 5 bases not matched to a gene; V was cut back by 5 bases and J by 2 bases. CDR3 length equals 15 residues. The V gene's germline CDR1 is SGHNT and CDR2 YENEEA. The CDR3 DNA is TGTGCCAGCAGCCCGGGACTAGCGCGACAAGAGACCCAGTACTTC. Its translation is CASSPGLARQETQYF.

The chain has TRBV28 and TRBJ1-6; TRBD1 aligns across 7 bases. The CDR3 loop spans 15 amino acids. The junction had 8 bases not matched to a gene; V was cut back by 5 bases and J by 7 bases. Germline CDR1 reads MDHEN; CDR2 reads SYDVKM. CDR3 in amino acids: CASSPTGAGNSPLHF. The CDR3 nucleotides read TGTGCCAGCAGTCCAACAGGGGCAGGCAATTCACCCCTCCACTTT.

This clone was seen more than once but under ten times. The chain is built from TRBV15 and TRBJ1-3; no firm D call. V gave up 4 bases and J gave up 4 bases, with 8 bases separating them. The CDR3 length is 13 residues. In germline, CDR1 is LNHNV, CDR2 YYDKDF (reference sequence). This CDR3 is CATSTSSGNTIYF. CDR3 coding DNA: TGTGCCACCAGCACCAGTTCCGGAAACACCATATATTTT.

This chain uses TRBV7-8 with TRBJ2-7, with 9 bases that match TRBD2. The germline gives CDR1 SGHVS, CDR2 FQNEAQ. The V and J ends lost 5 bases and 0 bases, in that order; junction bases with no gene match: 5. The CDR3 is 15 residues long. The CDR3, as DNA: TGTGCCAGCAGCAGGCTAGCGGGGAGCTCCTACGAGCAGTACTTC. It specifies CASSRLAGSSYEQYF.

This clone was found once. The chain couples TRBV9 to TRBJ1-3; the match to TRBD1 covers 7 bases. The CDR3 has 14 residues. J lost 3 bases, V lost 2 bases, and 2 bases had no gene match. Per the germline V gene, CDR1 is SGDLS and CDR2 is YYNGEE. The CDR3: CASSVGTVGNTIYF. The CDR3 nucleotides are TGTGCCAGCAGCGTGGGGACAGTTGGAAACACCATATATTTT.

The chain joins TRBV6-5 to TRBJ2-3, with a weak D call TRBD2 (5 bases). The germline V gene encodes CDR1 MNHEY and CDR2 SVGAGI. The CDR3 sequence is 15 residues long. Trimming shortened V by 6 bases and J by 1 base, and 14 bases separated the two germline ends. CDR3: CASRTGSAGTDTQYF. The CDR3, as DNA: TGTGCCAGCAGGACGGGGTCGGCGGGCACAGATACGCAGTATTTT.

The chain couples TRBV5-1 to TRBJ2-7; 7 bases are shared with TRBD2. The CDR3 has 15 residues. Germline CDR1 and CDR2: SGHRS and YFSETQ. Trimming at V came to 0 bases and at J to 5 bases, leaving 8 bases not matched to a gene. CDR3 in amino acids: CASSLGLFGGNEQYF. In DNA, the CDR3 is TGCGCCAGCAGCTTGGGCCTATTCGGGGGGAACGAGCAGTACTTC. Full variable domain (rest looked up from reference TRBV5-1 and TRBJ2-7): KAGVTQTPRYLIKTRGQQVTLSCSPISGHRSVSWYQQTPGQGLQFLFEYFSETQRNKGNFPGRFSGRQFSNSRSEMNVSTLELGDSALYLCASSLGLFGGNEQYFGPGTRLTVT.

The chain joins TRBV20-1 to TRBJ1-4; D is ambiguous. Per the germline V gene, CDR1 is DFQATT and CDR2 is SNEGSKA (reference sequence). The CDR3 has 11 residues. CDR3 loop: CSAASNEKLFF. The CDR3 region has the DNA TGCAGCGCCGCGTCTAATGAAAAACTGTTTTTT.

The chain is built from TRBV14 and TRBJ2-7, with 8 nucleotides matching TRBD2. CDR3 length equals 14 residues. CDR1 is SGHDN and CDR2 is FVKESK in the germline V gene. The V and J ends lost 4 bases and 4 bases, in that order; junction bases with no gene match: 6. CDR3 coding DNA: TGTGCCAGCAGCCCGGGACTAGGAGTGTACGAGCAGTACTTC. It translates to CASSPGLGVYEQYF.

The rearrangement joins TRBV5-6 to TRBJ1-2; tentative D call: TRBD1 (5 bases). CDR3 size: 12 residues. Trimming took off 4 bases at V and 4 bases at J, with 8 bases between the two ends. The germline V gene encodes CDR1 SGHDT and CDR2 YYEEEE. The CDR3, as DNA: TGTGCCAGCAGCGGGGACTTCTATGGCTACACCTTC. Protein sequence: CASSGDFYGYTF.

V gene TRBV18 combines with J gene TRBJ2-6; D may be TRBD1 (5 bases). The ends were cut back, 6 bases at V and 1 base at J, with 19 bases in the middle. CDR1 is KGHSH and CDR2 is LQKENI in the germline V gene. CDR3 length: 18 amino acids. The CDR3 DNA reads TGTGCCAGCTCTCCCATGTTGGCAGGGCAATCTGGGGCCAACGTCCTGACTTTC. It encodes CASSPMLAGQSGANVLTF.

The rearrangement links TRBV5-1 to TRBJ1-1; D call uncertain. Germline V gives CDR1 SGHRS, CDR2 YFSETQ. The CDR3 is 16 amino acids. Trimming cost V 4 bases and J 10 bases, with 26 bases left between them. The CDR3 region is CASSTSGGGLSLGAFF. The CDR3 DNA reads TGCGCCAGCAGCACAAGCGGTGGAGGGCTCTCCCTGGGAGCTTTCTTT.

The V and J genes are TRBV18 and TRBJ2-2; 7 nucleotides align to TRBD1. The CDR3 loop spans 15 amino acids. Germline CDR1 and CDR2: KGHSH and LQKENI. V shed 1 base and J 3 bases; nucleotides not matched to a gene: 2. CDR3 in DNA: TGTGCCAGCTCACCACGTCAGGGGGACACCGGGGAGCTGTTTTTT. Protein product: CASSPRQGDTGELFF.

This clone has just one count. The CDR3 region has the DNA TGTGCCAGCAGCCGCCTGGCCGCTTTACCGAACTATGGCTACACCTTC. It codes for CASSRLAALPNYGYTF. This rearrangement joins TRBV5-6 to TRBJ1-2; D gene ambiguous. V shed 4 bases and J shed 2 bases, with 18 bases lying between them. Germline V CDR1 and CDR2: SGHDT, YYEEEE. The CDR3 has 16 amino acids.

The rearrangement links TRBV10-3 to TRBJ2-2; 8 bases fit TRBD1. This CDR3 spans 16 amino acids. Germline CDR1 is ENHRY and CDR2 is SYGVKD. With V trimmed by 2 bases and J by 4 bases, 6 bases remained unmatched. CDR3 in DNA: TGTGCCATCAGTGAGGGACAGGGTCCGACCACCGGGGAGCTGTTTTTT. This translates into CAISEGQGPTTGELFF.

For the CDR3, the DNA is TGTGCCAGCTCACAAGACAGGAATCAGCCCCAGCATTTT. This gives the protein CASSQDRNQPQHF. This sequence joins TRBV18 and TRBJ1-5; D may be TRBD1 (6 bases). Germline V gene sequence: CDR1 KGHSH, CDR2 LQKENI. This CDR3 contains 13 residues. V lost 4 bases and J lost 4, with 8 bases in between.

The chain uses TRBV27 and TRBJ1-5; 7 nucleotides match TRBD1. Per germline, CDR1 MNHEY and CDR2 SMNVEV (reference sequence). V lost 8 bases and J lost 2; bases outside the gene matches: 9. This CDR3 has 15 residues. The CDR3 DNA reads TGTGCCAGCTGTAATACCGGGACAGGCAATCAGCCCCAGCATTTT. Amino acids: CASCNTGTGNQPQHF.

This chain links TRBV3-1 (or the pseudogene TRBV3-2) with TRBJ2-6; 7 bases fit TRBD2. The V gene's germline CDR1 is LGHDT and CDR2 YNNKEL (reference sequence). J gave up 2 bases and V 3 bases, and 7 bases lay outside the gene matches. CDR3 length: 17 amino acids. CDR3 nucleotide sequence: TGTGCCAGCAGCCACGGACTAGGACACCCTGGGGCCAACGTCCTGACTTTC. Amino acid sequence: CASSHGLGHPGANVLTF.

The chain links TRBV3-1 (or the pseudogene TRBV3-2) to TRBJ1-5, with D maybe TRBD1 (5 bases). V shed 0 bases and J shed 3 bases, with 9 bases lying between them. This CDR3 has 15 amino acids. From germline, CDR1 is LGHDT and CDR2 YNNKEL (reference sequence). CDR3 loop: CASSQDPGLNQPQHF. CDR3 DNA: TGTGCCAGCAGCCAAGATCCAGGGCTCAATCAGCCCCAGCATTTT.